This T cell receptor beta chain was recovered during a study of T cell responses to AZD1222 COVID-19 vaccine. Profiling relied on immunoSEQ multiplex PCR, and the TCRdb table lists in-frame clones only, not all of them. The sample contains 150,000 or so clones, roughly nine tenths of which appear only once. From germline, CDR1 is LGHNA and CDR2 YNFKEQ. V lost 0 bases and J lost 6; bases outside the gene matches: 7. The CDR3 runs 16 residues. The material sequenced was peripheral blood, taken on day 0 of AZD1222 vaccination. The sequence came from an adult in good health. The V call is TRBV4-2, the J call TRBJ2-1; 8 bases line up with TRBD2. In nucleotides, the CDR3 is TGTGCCAGCAGCCAAGACCCGGGACTAGGGGCCAATGAGCAGTTCTTC. Amino acids: CASSQDPGLGANEQFF.